One sample yielded the 26 T cell receptor beta chains listed below, sequenced in a study of blood T cell repertoires in COVID-19 (dated by TCRdb to about 2020). Libraries were constructed by the immunoSEQ multiplex PCR assay. TCRdb took over this immuneACCESS table, retaining in-frame rearrangements with V and J assigned. Such tables are incomplete; in checked studies, under half of the missing clones stem from an unresolved V gene, and the remainder is unexplained. In all, the sample holds about 120,000 clones, and about nine tenths of those were seen once. 3% to 4% of the sample belongs to the ten largest clones. The source material was peripheral blood. The receptors here all came from a man aged 45-60 years with active COVID-19.

The chain employs TRBV5-1 and TRBJ1-1; D gene uncertain. The length of the CDR3 is 17 residues. The germline gives CDR1 SGHRS, CDR2 YFSETQ. V was trimmed by 3 bases and J by 1 base, leaving 19 bases between them. The CDR3 loop is CASSSGVNVGGNTEAFF. The CDR3 coding sequence is TGCGCCAGCAGCTCTGGTGTGAATGTGGGAGGGAACACTGAAGCTTTCTTT.

The chain carries TRBV11-2 and TRBJ2-2, with D perhaps TRBD1 (5 bases). V gave up 3 bases and J gave up 3 bases, with 8 bases separating them. CDR1 is SGHAT and CDR2 is FQNNGV in the germline V gene. The CDR3 loop spans 14 amino acids. The CDR3 coding sequence is TGTGCCAGCAGCTTTGGGGCGGACACCGGGGAGCTGTTTTTT. Translated, it gives CASSFGADTGELFF. Filled out from reference TRBV11-2 and TRBJ2-2, the complete variable domain reads EAGVAQSPRYKIIEKRQSVAFWCNPISGHATLYWYQQILGQGPKLLIQFQNNGVVDDSQLPKDRFSAERLKGVDSTLKIQPAKLEDSAVYLCASSFGADTGELFFGEGSRLTVL.

V gene TRBV6-5 combines with J gene TRBJ1-2; TRBD1 is a possible D gene (6 bases). CDR3 length equals 10 residues. The ends were cut back, 11 bases at V and 8 bases at J, with 12 bases in the middle. Germline V gene data show CDR1 as MNHEY and CDR2 as SVGAGI. CDR3 residues: CAAHREGYTF. In DNA, the CDR3 is TGTGCCGCCCACAGGGAAGGCTACACCTTC.

The V call is TRBV2, the J call TRBJ2-7; D ambiguous. V was pared by 7 bases and J by 2 bases, with 9 bases between. This CDR3 spans 12 amino acids. CDR1 is SNHLY and CDR2 is FYNNEI in the germline V gene. The CDR3: CASTPSPYEQYV. DNA for the CDR3: TGTGCCAGCACGCCTAGTCCCTACGAGCAGTACGTC.

The chain carries TRBV2 and TRBJ1-3; 7 nucleotides agree with TRBD1. V dropped 5 bases and J dropped 2; count of bases not matched to a gene: 6. The CDR3 is 15 amino acids. CDR1 SNHLY and CDR2 FYNNEI come from the germline V gene. The CDR3 here is CASSPRQGAGNTIYF. The CDR3 nucleotides are TGTGCCAGCAGTCCAAGACAGGGCGCTGGAAACACCATATATTTT.

The chain combines TRBV5-1 with TRBJ2-1, with TRBD2 identical over 8 bases. Germline lookup yields CDR1 SGHRS and CDR2 YFSETQ. The CDR3 is 17 amino acids. Trimming removed 0 bases from V and 3 bases from J; junction bases left unmatched: 8. CDR3 region: CASSLVGGGLGYNEQFF. CDR3 nucleotide sequence: TGCGCCAGCAGCTTGGTGGGCGGGGGACTAGGCTACAATGAGCAGTTCTTC.

The J gene is TRBJ2-3, the V gene TRBV5-1; perhaps TRBD1 as D (6 bases). The germline V gene has CDR1 SGHRS and CDR2 YFSETQ. This CDR3 is built from 18 residues. Between the trimmed V and J ends, which lost 0 bases and 2 bases, there was a span of 19 bases. CDR3 loop: CASSLGLSTGTFTDTQYF. The CDR3 bases are TGCGCCAGCAGCTTGGGCTTATCTACCGGGACATTCACAGATACGCAGTATTTT.

V is TRBV6-5 and J is TRBJ1-4; TRBD1 matches 7 bases. CDR3 size: 14 residues. J lost 3 bases, V lost 6 bases, and 4 bases had no gene match. Germline-derived CDR1 and CDR2 are MNHEY and SVGAGI. CDR3 protein: CASSLQGPNEKLFF. The CDR3 nucleotides read TGTGCCAGCAGCCTACAGGGGCCTAATGAAAAACTGTTTTTT.

The chain uses TRBV7-9 and TRBJ2-2; D gene uncertain. From germline, CDR1 is SEHNR and CDR2 FQNEAQ (reference sequence). The CDR3 runs 17 residues. V shed 5 bases and J shed 2 bases, with 18 bases lying between them. CDR3 nucleotide sequence: TGTGCCAGCAGCCCTCCCCCCGGGTGGCCAAACACCGGGGAGCTGTTTTTT. Residues: CASSPPPGWPNTGELFF.

V and J are TRBV18 and TRBJ1-1, with D perhaps TRBD1 (5 bases). This CDR3 is built from 19 residues. Germline V gene data show CDR1 as KGHSH and CDR2 as LQKENI. V was shortened by 0 bases and J by 4 bases, with 24 bases between the two germline ends. CDR3 region: CASSPPSIRGPSGSTEAFF. The CDR3 DNA reads as TGTGCCAGCTCACCACCGAGTATTAGGGGACCCTCCGGGAGCACTGAAGCTTTCTTT. The variable domain in full, completed from reference TRBV18 and TRBJ1-1, reads NAGVMQNPRHLVRRRGQEARLRCSPMKGHSHVYWYRQLPEEGLKFMVYLQKENIIDESGMPKERFSAEFPKEGPSILRIQQVVRGDSAAYFCASSPPSIRGPSGSTEAFFGQGTRLTVV.

This clone was seen a single time. The rearrangement uses TRBV10-3 and TRBJ2-3, with 7 bases that match TRBD1. The V gene end was trimmed by 8 bases and the J gene end by 3 bases; junction bases not matched to a gene: 8. Per germline, CDR1 ENHRY and CDR2 SYGVKD. The CDR3 length is 14 residues. The CDR3 here is CAIGGEGATDTQYF. The CDR3 DNA sequence: TGTGCCATCGGGGGTGAGGGGGCGACAGATACGCAGTATTTT.

The gene calls are TRBV6-1 and TRBJ2-3, with D possibly TRBD1 on 5 matching bases. The germline V gene encodes CDR1 MNHNS and CDR2 SASEGT. Trimming removed 0 bases from V and 5 bases from J, with 12 bases in between. The CDR3 spans 15 residues. CDR3 nucleotides: TGTGCCAGCAGTGAAGCTTGGGCAGGGCAAGATACGCAGTATTTT. Amino acids: CASSEAWAGQDTQYF.

J is TRBJ1-6 and V is TRBV7-2; the match to TRBD1 covers 9 bases. The CDR3 is 14 residues long. The germline gives CDR1 SGHTA, CDR2 FQGNSA. V trimming: 1 base; J trimming: 11 bases; junction bases outside the gene matches: 3. CDR3 in amino acids: CASSLVGQGTPLHF. For the CDR3, the DNA is TGTGCCAGCAGCTTAGTGGGACAGGGAACACCCCTCCACTTT.

This clone is a singleton in its sample. The V call is TRBV6-6, the J call TRBJ1-6; a possible D gene is TRBD1 (5 bases). Between the trimmed V and J ends, which lost 5 bases and 10 bases, there was a span of 21 bases. CDR3 length: 16 amino acids. Germline V gene sequence: CDR1 MNHNY, CDR2 SVGAGI (reference sequence). CDR3 coding DNA: TGTGCCAGCAGTGCGGAACTGCGCAGGGCGGGGTCACCCCTCCACTTT. It specifies CASSAELRRAGSPLHF.

The chain couples TRBV14 to TRBJ1-1; tentatively, D is TRBD1 (5 bases). Trimming pared 1 base from V and 5 bases from J, leaving 8 bases between. CDR1 SGHDN and CDR2 FVKESK come from the germline V gene. There are 13 residues in the CDR3. The CDR3 DNA reads as TGTGCCAGCAGCCAAGCCAGGGCAACTGAAGCTTTCTTT. Protein: CASSQARATEAFF.

V is TRBV13 and J is TRBJ2-1; 12 positions agree with TRBD2. The V segment lost 1 base and the J segment 8 bases; nucleotides outside the gene matches: 0. There are 14 residues in the CDR3. From germline, CDR1 is PRHDT and CDR2 FYEKMQ (reference sequence). CDR3 coding DNA: TGTGCCAGCAGCTTAGCTAGCGGGAGGGATGAGCAGTTCTTC. Translating gives CASSLASGRDEQFF.

CDR3 bases: TGTGCCAGCAGCCTCGACAGGGGCACTGAAGCTTTCTTT. It encodes CASSLDRGTEAFF. The chain carries TRBV27 and TRBJ1-1; TRBD1 aligns across 8 bases. V gave up 6 bases and J gave up 4 bases; unmatched junction bases: 4. Germline loops: CDR1 MNHEY, CDR2 SMNVEV (reference sequence). The CDR3 extends over 13 amino acids.

The chain has TRBV6-5 and TRBJ2-1; tentatively, D is TRBD2 (5 bases). CDR3 length: 12 amino acids. Trimming stripped 10 bases from V and 3 bases from J, with 10 bases between. Germline lookup yields CDR1 MNHEY and CDR2 SVGAGI. CDR3 residues: CATGKGYNEQFF. CDR3 DNA sequence: TGTGCCACCGGGAAGGGCTACAATGAGCAGTTCTTC.

The chain couples TRBV2 to TRBJ2-1, with 9 bases aligning to TRBD1. The CDR3 contains 15 residues. Germline values: CDR1 SNHLY, CDR2 FYNNEI. The trim removed 5 bases at V and 2 bases at J, leaving 4 bases unmatched. The CDR3 nucleotides are TGTGCCAGCAGTCCGGACAGGGGACCCTACAATGAGCAGTTCTTC. Residues: CASSPDRGPYNEQFF.

V gene TRBV11-2 combines with J gene TRBJ1-2; tentatively, D is TRBD1 (6 bases). The CDR3 totals 15 residues. The germline V gene encodes CDR1 SGHAT and CDR2 FQNNGV. With 5 bases removed from V and 4 bases from J, the gap between germline ends came to 17 bases. The CDR3 DNA sequence: TGTGCCAGCAGCCCCCTTAACCGGGACACCTATGGCTACACCTTC. It codes for CASSPLNRDTYGYTF. Together with reference TRBV11-2 and TRBJ1-2, the CDR3 gives the full variable domain: EAGVAQSPRYKIIEKRQSVAFWCNPISGHATLYWYQQILGQGPKLLIQFQNNGVVDDSQLPKDRFSAERLKGVDSTLKIQPAKLEDSAVYLCASSPLNRDTYGYTFGSGTRLTVV.

CDR3 amino acids: CASSDPRGLAGGRNEQFF. The CDR3 DNA sequence: TGTGCCAGTAGTGACCCACGAGGACTAGCGGGAGGACGGAATGAGCAGTTCTTC. This sequence joins TRBV19 and TRBJ2-1; 14 nucleotides line up with TRBD2. V lost 5 bases and J lost 7; bases outside the gene matches: 13. The CDR3 extends over 18 amino acids. CDR1 is LNHDA and CDR2 is SQIVND in the germline V gene (reference sequence).

The gene calls are TRBV6-2 or TRBV6-3 and TRBJ1-5; maybe TRBD1 (5 bases). Germline CDR1 is MNHEY and CDR2 is SVGEGT. Trimming stripped 2 bases from V and 0 bases from J, with 20 bases between. This CDR3 is built from 19 residues. CDR3 sequence: CASSYPNPSDSYSNQPQHF. DNA of the CDR3: TGTGCCAGCAGTTACCCGAACCCGTCCGACAGCTATAGCAATCAGCCCCAGCATTTT.

The rearrangement links TRBV6-6 to TRBJ1-2, with TRBD1 matching 8 bases. The CDR3 is made up of 13 amino acids. The germline gives CDR1 MNHNY, CDR2 SVGAGI (reference sequence). Trimming removed 5 bases from V and 3 bases from J; junction bases left unmatched: 2. CDR3 nucleotides: TGTGCCAGCAGTCCGACAGGGGACTATGGCTACACCTTC. It encodes CASSPTGDYGYTF.

The rearrangement uses TRBV2 and TRBJ2-7, with TRBD2 identical over 9 bases. V lost 7 bases to trimming and J lost 6 bases; unmatched junction nucleotides: 7. Germline assignment: CDR1 SNHLY and CDR2 FYNNEI. The CDR3 runs 13 residues. DNA of the CDR3: TGTGCCAGCAACCCACTAGCGGGTGGCGAGCAGTACGTC. Translating it yields CASNPLAGGEQYV.

The chain uses TRBV12-5 and TRBJ1-3; D gene uncertain. The germline V gene has CDR1 LGHNT and CDR2 FRNRAP. Trimming removed 5 bases at V and 4 bases at J, with 9 bases between. The CDR3 length is 13 residues. For the CDR3, the DNA is TGTGCTAGTGGTAGCGACGGGGGAAACACCATATATTTT. Its protein is CASGSDGGNTIYF.

This chain uses TRBV3-1 (or the pseudogene TRBV3-2) with TRBJ2-3; perhaps TRBD2 as D (8 bases). The CDR3 consists of 20 residues. The germline V and J ends were trimmed by 7 bases and 0 bases, with 29 bases remaining between them. CDR1 and CDR2 from the germline V gene are LGHDT and YNNKEL (reference sequence). The CDR3 DNA is TGTGCCAGCATCTTCCCAAGGGACAGACCGCGGGGGGCCAGCACAGATACGCAGTATTTT. It translates to CASIFPRDRPRGASTDTQYF.